The rows below give T cell receptor beta chains drawn from one sample of a study of T-cell memory formation after mild COVID-19. TCRdb passed the 5' RACE reads through MiXCR, listing each CDR3 protein once. The sample records around 340,000 distinct CDR3 sequences, 13% to 15% being singletons. Sequencing was performed on PBMCs or a T cell subset sorted from them (not recorded which). Receptors were obtained from a man between 18 and 35 years old who had mild COVID-19 (a few samples of this study predate the infection). Cell type and time point are not known. CDR3s leave out the opening cysteine and the closing phenylalanine or tryptophan. The D gene is left open where the match is weak. Expanded clones get a size class; other rows say once, few or many, or leave the size out.

clone_size | j_call | v_call | d_call | cdr3_aa
few | TRBJ2-5 | TRBV10-2 | NA | ASTGFGTGQETQY
few | TRBJ2-3 | TRBV11-2 | TRBD2 | ASSSGGRGGTDTQY
few | TRBJ1-3 | TRBV6-6 | NA | ASSVEPGRSSGNTIY
NA | TRBJ2-6 | TRBV7-9 | TRBD1 | ASSRTGTGYTGANVLT
few | TRBJ2-3 | TRBV5-1 | TRBD2 | ASSMGAGPDTQY
few | TRBJ2-3 | TRBV7-3 | TRBD2 | ASSKWTSARRDSSTDTQY
NA | TRBJ2-3 | TRBV7-3 | NA | ASSLGVMGGTQY
many | TRBJ2-2 | TRBV5-1 | NA | ASGLGQGYTGELF
NA | TRBJ1-2 | TRBV7-2 | NA | ASSTFDSFYGYT
NA | TRBJ2-3 | TRBV6-6 | TRBD1 | ASTLVMGQGTDTQY
few | TRBJ1-5 | TRBV6-5 | NA | ASSHDSGGPQPQH
few | TRBJ1-2 | TRBV10-2 | TRBD1 | ASSRDRANYGYT
many | TRBJ2-1 | TRBV18 | NA | ASSPAVGRAPNEQF
NA | TRBJ2-5 | TRBV7-9 | TRBD1 | ASSLRTGPRNSQETQY
NA | TRBJ1-6 | TRBV5-1 | NA | ASSLDLTGNNSPLH
NA | TRBJ2-1 | TRBV5-1 | NA | ASAPGGPGNEQF
many | TRBJ2-5 | TRBV7-9 | NA | ASSYWAVQETQY
NA | TRBJ2-3 | TRBV6-2/TRBV6-3 | TRBD2 | ASSYEPGLAGSTDTQY